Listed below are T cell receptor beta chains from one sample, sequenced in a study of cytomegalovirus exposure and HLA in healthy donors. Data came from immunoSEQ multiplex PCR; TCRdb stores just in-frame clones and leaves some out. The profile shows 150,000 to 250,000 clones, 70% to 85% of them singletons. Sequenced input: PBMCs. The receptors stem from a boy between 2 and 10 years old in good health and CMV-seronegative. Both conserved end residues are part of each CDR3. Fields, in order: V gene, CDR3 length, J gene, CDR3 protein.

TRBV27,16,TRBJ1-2,CASSSHRDRGSNGYTF
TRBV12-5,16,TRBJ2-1,CASGLVLGGTPGEQFF
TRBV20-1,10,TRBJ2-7,CSANKIEQYF
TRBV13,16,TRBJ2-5,CASSSRISGGQETQYF
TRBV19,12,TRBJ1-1,CASRGNRGQAFF
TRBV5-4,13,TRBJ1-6,CASNDRPQASLHF
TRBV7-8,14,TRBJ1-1,CASSPQRLNTEAFF
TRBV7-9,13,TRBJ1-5,CASSLEGGQPQHF
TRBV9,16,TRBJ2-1,CASSSTGTPVYNEQFF
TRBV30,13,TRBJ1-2,CASLLIESYGYTF
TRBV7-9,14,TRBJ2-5,CASNGPGPQETQYF
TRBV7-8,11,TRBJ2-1,CASSQFNEQFF